This T cell receptor beta chain derives from a study of T-cell reconstitution after alpha-beta-depleted transplantation in children. The authors prepared the TCRbeta library with unique molecular identifiers. Using its own MiXCR run on the PCR reads, TCRdb lists one record per CDR3 protein. The repertoire holds fewer than 1 million distinct CDR3 sequences, with around 15% as singletons. V lost 4 bases and J 12 bases, leaving 13 bases between the germline ends. The CDR3 is made up of 12 amino acids. Germline V gives CDR1 SNHLY, CDR2 FYNNEI. The sequence came from a male patient younger than 18 who had a stem cell transplant for acute lymphoblastic leukemia, so the T cells may come from the graft donor. This rearrangement joins TRBV2 to TRBJ1-3; D remains ambiguous. The sequencing used PBMCs, mostly from graft donor cells, collected 360 days after TCRalphabeta/CD19-depleted stem cell transplant. The CDR3 nucleotides read TGTGCCAGCAGTGCGGGATTGGTTGGCATATATTTT. It is translated as CASSAGLVGIYF.